This T cell receptor (beta chain) was documented in a study of cytomegalovirus exposure and HLA in healthy donors. Unmatched junction bases numbered 3, after V lost 5 bases and J lost 3 bases. The CDR3 has 14 amino acids. From germline, CDR1 is MNHNY and CDR2 SVGAGI (reference sequence). The primer mix had 60 Vbeta and 13 Jbeta primers. Produced via immunoSEQ multiplex PCR; TCRdb's table is partial and in-frame only. The data show 87,000 or so clones, approximately 7.6% seen once. The origin of this receptor is a man in his fifties or sixties in good health and CMV-seronegative. Input material: PBMCs. The chain combines TRBV6-6 with TRBJ2-2, with 7 positions matching TRBD1. For the CDR3, the DNA is TGTGCCAGCAGTCAGACAGGGTACACCGGGGAGCTGTTTTTT. Its protein product is CASSQTGYTGELFF.